The 16 T cell receptor beta chains below all came from one sample that was sequenced in a study of T cells after yellow fever vaccination. TCRdb reprocessed the 5' RACE reads via MiXCR and lists one record per CDR3 protein. The data contain 200,000 to 300,000 distinct CDR3 sequences, over 6.5% of them singletons. Sequencing was performed on CD4+ T cells sorted from PBMCs, taken on the day of the yellow fever booster vaccination. The receptors were gathered from a man between 25 and 39 years old who received the YFV17D yellow fever vaccine.

This clonotype came up a few times. The rearrangement joins TRBV5-1 to TRBJ2-5; the D is unclear. V shed 3 bases and J shed 4 bases, with 16 bases lying between them. The CDR3 is made up of 15 amino acids. CDR1 is SGHRS and CDR2 is YFSETQ in the germline V gene. CDR3 loop: CASSSNIGEAETQYF. The CDR3 nucleotides read TGCGCCAGCAGCTCCAACATCGGAGAGGCAGAGACCCAGTACTTC.

The rearrangement joins TRBV7-9 to TRBJ2-3, with D possibly matching TRBD2 (6 bases). The germline CDR1 and CDR2 sequences are SEHNR and FQNEAQ (reference sequence). This CDR3 is 16 amino acids long. Trimming left V 5 bases short and J 4 bases short, with 19 bases between. The CDR3 loop reads CASSVPGAGGADTQYF. The DNA of the CDR3 is TGTGCCAGCAGCGTACCGGGAGCAGGTGGGGCAGATACGCAGTATTTT.

This clonotype has only a few counts. The V and J genes are TRBV7-2 and TRBJ1-2, with 8 bases aligning to TRBD1. The CDR3 length is 13 residues. V lost 7 bases, J lost 6 bases, and 7 bases stayed unmatched. Germline lookup yields CDR1 SGHTA and CDR2 FQGNSA. This CDR3 is CASKQGDGDGYTF. CDR3 nucleotide sequence: TGTGCCAGCAAACAGGGGGACGGCGATGGCTACACCTTC.

The J gene is TRBJ2-7, the V gene TRBV20-1; 7 bases map to TRBD2. The germline gives CDR1 DFQATT, CDR2 SNEGSKA (reference sequence). The CDR3 sequence is 13 residues long. V shed 3 bases, J shed 5 bases, and the junction held 7 bases outside the gene matches. The chain's CDR3 is CSASRTSKDEQYF. In DNA form, the CDR3 reads TGCAGTGCTAGCCGGACTAGTAAAGACGAGCAGTACTTC.

This clonotype was detected only a few times. The chain joins TRBV29-1 to TRBJ1-1; 10 bases agree with TRBD1. This CDR3 has 13 residues. V lost 6 bases to trimming and J lost 4 bases; unmatched junction nucleotides: 5. From germline, CDR1 is SQVTM and CDR2 ANQGSEA. The CDR3 sequence: CSVTGQGFTEAFF. The CDR3 DNA reads TGCAGCGTGACGGGACAGGGGTTCACTGAAGCTTTCTTT.

The chain has TRBV18 and TRBJ2-3; D may be TRBD2 (5 bases). V dropped 6 bases and J dropped 5 bases, with 12 bases sitting between them. This CDR3 is built from 13 residues. The germline V gene encodes CDR1 KGHSH and CDR2 LQKENI. In nucleotides, the CDR3 is TGTGCCAGCTCCCGCCTTGAGGGAGATACGCAGTATTTT. Residues: CASSRLEGDTQYF.

The chain combines TRBV19 with TRBJ2-2; 7 bases map to TRBD2. This CDR3 has 16 amino acids. Germline V gene data show CDR1 as LNHDA and CDR2 as SQIVND (reference sequence). The junction had 15 bases not matched to a gene; V was cut back by 7 bases and J by 7 bases. Written as DNA, the CDR3 is TGTGCCAGTAAAACGGTAGGGAGGGTGTCGGACGGGGAGCTGTTTTTT. It specifies CASKTVGRVSDGELFF.

This clonotype has a count of ten or more. V usage is TRBV6-1 and J usage is TRBJ2-5, with TRBD2 matching 7 bases. Germline CDR1 and CDR2: MNHNS and SASEGT. Losses at the gene ends were 2 bases for V and 5 bases for J; bases not matched to a gene: 11. The CDR3 is 16 amino acids. The CDR3 loop reads CASSERKSGGRETQYF. Written as DNA, the CDR3 is TGTGCCAGCAGTGAAAGGAAGTCGGGAGGCCGGGAGACCCAGTACTTC.

This clonotype was observed many times. CDR3 in amino acids: CASRNRGGQYNEQFF. CDR3 nucleotide sequence: TGTGCCAGTAGGAACAGGGGAGGGCAATACAATGAGCAGTTCTTC. V and J are TRBV19 and TRBJ2-1; D may correspond to TRBD1 or TRBD2 (7 bases each). Trimming stripped 6 bases from V and 4 bases from J, with 16 bases between. The CDR3 has 15 residues. In germline, CDR1 is LNHDA, CDR2 SQIVND (reference sequence).

This chain connects TRBV27 to TRBJ2-7; the match to TRBD1 covers 10 bases. The J segment lost 2 bases and the V segment lost 3 bases, leaving 7 bases of the junction unmatched. Germline CDR1 is MNHEY and CDR2 is SMNVEV (reference sequence). The CDR3 extends over 16 amino acids. CDR3 coding DNA: TGTGCCAGCAGTTTCGAGAGGACAGGGGGAACCTACGAGCAGTACTTC. Amino acid sequence: CASSFERTGGTYEQYF.

The J gene is TRBJ2-2, the V gene TRBV20-1; D possibly corresponds to TRBD2 (6 bases). Germline lookup yields CDR1 DFQATT and CDR2 SNEGSKA (reference sequence). V was pared by 2 bases and J by 0 bases, with 10 bases between. The CDR3 loop spans 15 amino acids. CDR3 nucleotide sequence: TGCAGTGCTAGACCGACTAGAGCGAACACCGGGGAGCTGTTTTTT. This translates into CSARPTRANTGELFF.

This clonotype was seen a few times. In DNA, the CDR3 is TGTGCCAGCAGCCAGGACAGGGGCTATGGCTACACCTTC. It specifies CASSQDRGYGYTF. V is TRBV12-3 or TRBV12-4 and J is TRBJ1-2; 9 bases match TRBD1. J lost 4 bases, V lost 6 bases, and 3 bases had no gene match. CDR3 size: 13 residues.

This clonotype appeared a few times. The V call is TRBV12-3 or TRBV12-4, the J call TRBJ1-1, with D hard to call. The CDR3 extends over 13 amino acids. Deletions cut 2 bases from V and 1 base from J, with 5 bases between. The CDR3 coding sequence is TGTGCCAGCAGTTTACAGACGAACACTGAAGCTTTCTTT. Translation: CASSLQTNTEAFF.

This clonotype came up many times. The chain recombines TRBV7-2 with TRBJ1-4; D remains ambiguous. With 2 bases removed from V and 2 bases from J, the gap between germline ends came to 9 bases. The CDR3 spans 15 residues. Germline-derived CDR1 and CDR2 are SGHTA and FQGNSA. In DNA form, the CDR3 reads TGTGCCAGCAGCTTAAATAGAGGGACTAATGAAAAACTGTTTTTT. Its protein product is CASSLNRGTNEKLFF.

V usage is TRBV20-1 and J usage is TRBJ2-7; 7 bases are shared with TRBD2. Germline assignment: CDR1 DFQATT and CDR2 SNEGSKA (reference sequence). With V trimmed by 6 bases and J by 1 base, 9 bases remained unmatched. The CDR3 consists of 14 residues. This CDR3 is CSAPWGGGSYEQYF. CDR3 DNA sequence: TGCAGTGCCCCCTGGGGGGGTGGATCCTACGAGCAGTACTTC.

J is TRBJ1-6 and V is TRBV7-2, with D tentatively TRBD1 (6 bases). Trimming shortened V by 7 bases and J by 15 bases, and 25 bases separated the two germline ends. This CDR3 contains 15 residues. The germline CDR1 and CDR2 sequences are SGHTA and FQGNSA. Here the CDR3 DNA reads TGTGCCAGCAACGACGGGGGCGACTCTCTGCGTGGCCTCCACTTT. Translated: CASNDGGDSLRGLHF.